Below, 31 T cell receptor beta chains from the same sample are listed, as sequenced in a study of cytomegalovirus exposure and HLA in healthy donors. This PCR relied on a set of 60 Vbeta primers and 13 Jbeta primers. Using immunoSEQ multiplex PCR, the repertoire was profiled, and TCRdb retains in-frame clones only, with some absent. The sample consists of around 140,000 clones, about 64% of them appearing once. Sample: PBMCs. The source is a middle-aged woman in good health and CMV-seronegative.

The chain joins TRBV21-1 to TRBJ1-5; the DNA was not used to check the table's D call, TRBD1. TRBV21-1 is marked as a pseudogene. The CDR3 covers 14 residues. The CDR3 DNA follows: TGTGCCCGCGGTAGTAGGGGAAGCAATCAGCCCCAGCATTTT. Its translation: CARGSRGSNQPQHF.

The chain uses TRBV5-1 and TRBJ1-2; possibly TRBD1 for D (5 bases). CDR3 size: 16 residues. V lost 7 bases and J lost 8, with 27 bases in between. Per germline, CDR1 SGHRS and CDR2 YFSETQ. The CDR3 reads CASDLRPGGNLRGYTF. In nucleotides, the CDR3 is TGCGCCAGCGACCTTCGCCCGGGGGGAAACTTAAGGGGCTACACCTTC.

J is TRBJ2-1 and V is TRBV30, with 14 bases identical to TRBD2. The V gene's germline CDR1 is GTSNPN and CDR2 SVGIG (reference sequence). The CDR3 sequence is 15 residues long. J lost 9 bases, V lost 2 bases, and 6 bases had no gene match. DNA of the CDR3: TGTGCCTGGAGTCCTAGACTAGCGGGGGGGAGTGAGCAGTTCTTC. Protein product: CAWSPRLAGGSEQFF.

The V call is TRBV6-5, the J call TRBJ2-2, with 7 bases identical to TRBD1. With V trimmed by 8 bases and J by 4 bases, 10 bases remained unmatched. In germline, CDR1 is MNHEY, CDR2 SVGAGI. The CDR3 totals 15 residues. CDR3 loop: CASRRTGALTGELFF. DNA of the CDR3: TGTGCCAGCCGGCGGACAGGAGCCCTCACCGGGGAGCTGTTTTTT.

Here the CDR3 DNA reads TGTGCCAGCAGTTATCCAGGACAGGTCCAAGAGACCCAGTACTTC. This gives the protein CASSYPGQVQETQYF. This chain connects TRBV25-1 to TRBJ2-5, with 7 bases fitting TRBD1. Germline V gives CDR1 MGHDK, CDR2 SYGVNS. This CDR3 is built from 15 residues. Unmatched junction bases numbered 7, after V lost 5 bases and J lost 1 base. The whole variable domain, filled in from reference TRBV25-1 and TRBJ2-5, reads EADIYQTPRYLVIGTGKKITLECSQTMGHDKMYWYQQDPGMELHLIHYSYGVNSTEKGDLSSESTVSRIRTEHFPLTLESARPSHTSQYLCASSYPGQVQETQYFGPGTRLLVL.

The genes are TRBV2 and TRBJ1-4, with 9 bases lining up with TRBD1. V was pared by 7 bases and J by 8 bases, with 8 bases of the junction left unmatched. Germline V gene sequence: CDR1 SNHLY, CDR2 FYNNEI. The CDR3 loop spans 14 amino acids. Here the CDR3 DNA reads TGTGCCAGCACCTCACAGGGGGCACAAGAAAAACTGTTTTTT. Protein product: CASTSQGAQEKLFF.

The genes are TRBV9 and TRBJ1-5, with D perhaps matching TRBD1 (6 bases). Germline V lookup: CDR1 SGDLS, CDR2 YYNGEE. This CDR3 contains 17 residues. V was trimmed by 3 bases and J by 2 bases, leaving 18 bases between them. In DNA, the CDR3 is TGTGCCAGCAGCGCCCGGGACGCGCCAGGGGGCAATCAGCCCCAGCATTTT. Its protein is CASSARDAPGGNQPQHF.

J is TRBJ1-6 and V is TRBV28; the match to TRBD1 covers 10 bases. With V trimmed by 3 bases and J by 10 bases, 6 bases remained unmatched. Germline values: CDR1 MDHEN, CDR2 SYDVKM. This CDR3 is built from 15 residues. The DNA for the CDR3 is TGTGCCAGCAGTTTGGGACAGGGGTATAGGTCACCCCTCCACTTT. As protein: CASSLGQGYRSPLHF.

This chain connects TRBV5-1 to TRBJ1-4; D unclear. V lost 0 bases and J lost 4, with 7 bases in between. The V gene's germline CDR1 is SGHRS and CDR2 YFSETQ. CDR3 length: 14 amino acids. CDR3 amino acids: CASSLGHGNEKLFF. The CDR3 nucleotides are TGCGCCAGCAGCTTGGGGCATGGTAATGAAAAACTGTTTTTT.

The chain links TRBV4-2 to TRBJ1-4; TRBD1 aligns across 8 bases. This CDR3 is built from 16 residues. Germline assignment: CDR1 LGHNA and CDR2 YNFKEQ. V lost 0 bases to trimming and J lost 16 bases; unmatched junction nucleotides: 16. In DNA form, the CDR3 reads TGTGCCAGCAGCCAAGATTGGATGGTCATAGGGGACAGGAGGTTTTTT. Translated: CASSQDWMVIGDRRFF.

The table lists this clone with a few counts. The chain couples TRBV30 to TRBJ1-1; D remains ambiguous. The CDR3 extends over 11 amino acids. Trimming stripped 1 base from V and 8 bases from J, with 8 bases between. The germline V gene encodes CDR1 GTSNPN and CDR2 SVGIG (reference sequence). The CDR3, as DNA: TGTGCCTGGAGTGGGTCTACCGAAGCTTTCTTT. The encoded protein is CAWSGSTEAFF.

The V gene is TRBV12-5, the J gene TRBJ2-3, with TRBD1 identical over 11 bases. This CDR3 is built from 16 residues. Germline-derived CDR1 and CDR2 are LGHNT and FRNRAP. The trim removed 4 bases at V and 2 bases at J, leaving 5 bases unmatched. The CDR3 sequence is CASGSGTGGHTDTQYF. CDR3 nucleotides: TGTGCTAGTGGTTCCGGGACAGGGGGGCACACAGATACGCAGTATTTT.

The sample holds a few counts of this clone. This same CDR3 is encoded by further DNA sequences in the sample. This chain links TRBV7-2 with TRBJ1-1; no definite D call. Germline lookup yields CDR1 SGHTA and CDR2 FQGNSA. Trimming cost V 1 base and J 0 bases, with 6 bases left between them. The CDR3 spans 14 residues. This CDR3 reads CASSLGQLNTEAFF. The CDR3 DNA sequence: TGTGCCAGCAGCTTAGGGCAGTTGAACACTGAAGCTTTCTTT.

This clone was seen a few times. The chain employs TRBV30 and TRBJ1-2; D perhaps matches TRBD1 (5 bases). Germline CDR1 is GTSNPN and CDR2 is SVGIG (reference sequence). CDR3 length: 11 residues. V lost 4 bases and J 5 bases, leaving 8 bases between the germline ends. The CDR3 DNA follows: TGTGCCTGGACAGGGTGGTATGGCTACACCTTC. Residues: CAWTGWYGYTF.

In nucleotides, the CDR3 is TGTGCCAGCAGCTTGGGTGGGCCAGGGAACAATCAGCCCCAGCATTTT. As protein: CASSLGGPGNNQPQHF. This rearrangement joins TRBV5-4 to TRBJ1-5; a weak D match, TRBD1 (5 bases). Germline-derived CDR1 and CDR2 are SGHNT and YYREEE (reference sequence). V lost 0 bases to trimming and J lost 3 bases, with 13 bases between them. The CDR3 consists of 16 residues. The whole variable domain, remainder taken from reference TRBV5-4 and TRBJ1-5, is ETGVTQSPTHLIKTRGQQVTLRCSSQSGHNTVSWYQQALGQGPQFIFQYYREEENGRGNFPPRFSGLQFPNYSSELNVNALELDDSALYLCASSLGGPGNNQPQHFGDGTRLSIL.

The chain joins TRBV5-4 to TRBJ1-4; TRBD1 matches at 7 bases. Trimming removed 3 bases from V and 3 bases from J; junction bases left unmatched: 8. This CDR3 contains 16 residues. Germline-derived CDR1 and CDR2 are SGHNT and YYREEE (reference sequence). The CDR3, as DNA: TGTGCCAGCAGCTCGTACCAGGGGGTGGCTAATGAAAAACTGTTTTTT. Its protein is CASSSYQGVANEKLFF.

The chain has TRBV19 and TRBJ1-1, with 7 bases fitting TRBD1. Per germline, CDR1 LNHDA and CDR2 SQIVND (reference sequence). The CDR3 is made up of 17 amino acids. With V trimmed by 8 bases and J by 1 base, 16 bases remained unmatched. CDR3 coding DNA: TGTGCCAGTCATATATTCGACTCCGGGACAGAGAACACTGAAGCTTTCTTT. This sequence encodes CASHIFDSGTENTEAFF.

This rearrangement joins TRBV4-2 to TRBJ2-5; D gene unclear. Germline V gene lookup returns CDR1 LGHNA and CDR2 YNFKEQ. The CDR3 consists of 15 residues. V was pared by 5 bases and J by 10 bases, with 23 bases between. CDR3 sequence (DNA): TGTGCCAGCAGCTCTCTCGTCGGGTCGGCCGGTTTCCAGTACTTC. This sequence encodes CASSSLVGSAGFQYF.

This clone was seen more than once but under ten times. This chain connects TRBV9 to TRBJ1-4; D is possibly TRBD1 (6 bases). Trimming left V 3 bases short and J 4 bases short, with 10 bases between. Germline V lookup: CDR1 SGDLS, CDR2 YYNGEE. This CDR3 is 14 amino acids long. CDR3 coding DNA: TGTGCCAGCAGCGCGGACAGATTTAATGAAAAACTGTTTTTT. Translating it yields CASSADRFNEKLFF. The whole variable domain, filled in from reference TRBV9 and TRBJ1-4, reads DSGVTQTPKHLITATGQRVTLRCSPRSGDLSVYWYQQSLDQGLQFLIQYYNGEERAKGNILERFSAQQFPDLHSELNLSSLELGDSALYFCASSADRFNEKLFFGSGTQLSVL.

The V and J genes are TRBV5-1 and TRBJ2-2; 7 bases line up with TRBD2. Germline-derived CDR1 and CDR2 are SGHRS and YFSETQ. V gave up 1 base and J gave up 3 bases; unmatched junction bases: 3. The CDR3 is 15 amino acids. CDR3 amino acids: CASSLMRGYTGELFF. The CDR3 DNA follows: TGCGCCAGCAGCTTGATGCGGGGGTACACCGGGGAGCTGTTTTTT.

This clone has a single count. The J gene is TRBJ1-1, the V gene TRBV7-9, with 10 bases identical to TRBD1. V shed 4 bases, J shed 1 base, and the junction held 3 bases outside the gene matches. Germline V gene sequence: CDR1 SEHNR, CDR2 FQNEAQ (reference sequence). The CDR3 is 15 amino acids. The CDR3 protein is CASSSRTGGNTEAFF. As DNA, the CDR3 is TGTGCCAGCAGCTCGAGGACAGGGGGGAACACTGAAGCTTTCTTT.

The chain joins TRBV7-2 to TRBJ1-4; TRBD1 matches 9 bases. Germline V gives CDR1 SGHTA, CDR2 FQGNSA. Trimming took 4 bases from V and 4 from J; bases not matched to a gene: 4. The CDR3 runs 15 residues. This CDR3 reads CASSYGQGLNEKLFF. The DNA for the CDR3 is TGTGCCAGCAGCTATGGACAGGGGCTTAATGAAAAACTGTTTTTT.

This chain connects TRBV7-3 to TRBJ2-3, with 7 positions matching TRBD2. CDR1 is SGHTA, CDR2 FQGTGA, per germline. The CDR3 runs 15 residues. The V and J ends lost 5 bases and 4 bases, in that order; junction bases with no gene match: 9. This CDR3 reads CASSPAAGLADTQYF. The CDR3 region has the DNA TGTGCCAGCAGCCCGGCTGCCGGACTAGCAGATACGCAGTATTTT.

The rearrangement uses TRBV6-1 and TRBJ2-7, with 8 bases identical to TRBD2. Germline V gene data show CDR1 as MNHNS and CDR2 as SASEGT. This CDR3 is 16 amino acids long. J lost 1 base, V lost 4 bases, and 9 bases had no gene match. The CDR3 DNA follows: TGTGCCAGCAGTGGGATAGGGCTAGCGGGTTCCTACGAGCAGTACTTC. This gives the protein CASSGIGLAGSYEQYF.

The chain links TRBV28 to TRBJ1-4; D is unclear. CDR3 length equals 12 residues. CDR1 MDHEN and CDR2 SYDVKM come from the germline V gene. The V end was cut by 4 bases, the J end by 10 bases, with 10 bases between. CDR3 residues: CASSSPRGKLFF. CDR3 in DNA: TGTGCCAGCAGTTCCCCAAGAGGAAAACTGTTTTTT.

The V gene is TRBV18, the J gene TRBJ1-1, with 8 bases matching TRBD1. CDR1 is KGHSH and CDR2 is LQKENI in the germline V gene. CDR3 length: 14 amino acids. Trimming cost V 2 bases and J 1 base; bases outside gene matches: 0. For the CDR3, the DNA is TGTGCCAGCTCACCAGGGACAGGGAACACTGAAGCTTTCTTT. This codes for CASSPGTGNTEAFF.

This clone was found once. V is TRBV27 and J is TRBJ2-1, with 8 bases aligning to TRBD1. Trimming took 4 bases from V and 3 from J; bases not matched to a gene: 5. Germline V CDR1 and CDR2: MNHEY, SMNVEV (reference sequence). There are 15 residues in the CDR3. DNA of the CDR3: TGTGCCAGCAGTTCCGACGGACAGGGCTACAATGAGCAGTTCTTC. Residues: CASSSDGQGYNEQFF.

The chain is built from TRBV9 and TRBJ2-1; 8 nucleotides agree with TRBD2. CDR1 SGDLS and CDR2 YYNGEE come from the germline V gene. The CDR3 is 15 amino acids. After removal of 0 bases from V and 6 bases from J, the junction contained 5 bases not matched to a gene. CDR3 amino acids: CASSVASGGGNEQFF. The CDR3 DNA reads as TGTGCCAGCAGCGTAGCCAGCGGGGGTGGCAATGAGCAGTTCTTC.

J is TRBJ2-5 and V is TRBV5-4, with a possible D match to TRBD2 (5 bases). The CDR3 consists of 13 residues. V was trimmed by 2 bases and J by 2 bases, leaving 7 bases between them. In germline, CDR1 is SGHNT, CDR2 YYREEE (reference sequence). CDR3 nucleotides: TGTGCCAGCAGCTTTACTAGGCAAGAGACCCAGTACTTC. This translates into CASSFTRQETQYF.

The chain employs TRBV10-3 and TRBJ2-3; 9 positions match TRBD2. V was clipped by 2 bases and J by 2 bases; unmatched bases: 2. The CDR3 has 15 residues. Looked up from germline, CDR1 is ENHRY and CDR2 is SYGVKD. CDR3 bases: TGTGCCATCAGTGAGGGGACTAGCTTCACAGATACGCAGTATTTT. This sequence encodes CAISEGTSFTDTQYF.

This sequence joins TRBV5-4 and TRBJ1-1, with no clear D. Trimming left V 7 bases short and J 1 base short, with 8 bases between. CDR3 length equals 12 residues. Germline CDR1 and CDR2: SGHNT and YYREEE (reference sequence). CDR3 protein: CASSPGNTEAFF. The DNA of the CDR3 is TGTGCCAGCTCCCCAGGGAACACTGAAGCTTTCTTT.